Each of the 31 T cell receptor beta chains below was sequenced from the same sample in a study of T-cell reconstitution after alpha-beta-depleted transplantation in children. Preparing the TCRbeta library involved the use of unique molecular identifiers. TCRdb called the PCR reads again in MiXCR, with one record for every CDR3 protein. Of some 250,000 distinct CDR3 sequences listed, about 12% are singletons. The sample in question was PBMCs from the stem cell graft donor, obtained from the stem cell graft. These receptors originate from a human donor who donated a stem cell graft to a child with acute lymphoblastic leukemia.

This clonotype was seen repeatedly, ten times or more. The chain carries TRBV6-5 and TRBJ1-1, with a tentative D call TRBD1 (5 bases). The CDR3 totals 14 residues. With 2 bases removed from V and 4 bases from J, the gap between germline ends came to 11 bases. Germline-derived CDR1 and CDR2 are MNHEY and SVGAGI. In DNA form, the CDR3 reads TGTGCCAGCAGTTACGCACAGGTCAGCACTGAAGCTTTCTTT. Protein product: CASSYAQVSTEAFF.

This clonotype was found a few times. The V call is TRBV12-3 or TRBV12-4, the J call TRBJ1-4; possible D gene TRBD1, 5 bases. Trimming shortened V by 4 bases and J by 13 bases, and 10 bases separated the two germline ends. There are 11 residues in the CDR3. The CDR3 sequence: CASSSRGVLFF. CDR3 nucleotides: TGTGCCAGCAGTTCGAGGGGTGTACTGTTTTTT.

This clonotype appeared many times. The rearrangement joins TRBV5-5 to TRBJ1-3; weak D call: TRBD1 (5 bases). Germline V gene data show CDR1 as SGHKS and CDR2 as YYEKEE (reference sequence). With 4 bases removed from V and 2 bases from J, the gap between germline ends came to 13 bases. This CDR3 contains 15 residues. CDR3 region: CASSLRGEPGNTIYF. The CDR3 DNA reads TGTGCCAGCAGCCTGAGGGGCGAGCCTGGAAACACCATATATTTT.

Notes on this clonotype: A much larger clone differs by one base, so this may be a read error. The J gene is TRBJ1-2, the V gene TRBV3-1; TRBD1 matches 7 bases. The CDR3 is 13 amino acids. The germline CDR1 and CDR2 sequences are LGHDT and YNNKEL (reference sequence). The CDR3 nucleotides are TGTGCCAGCAGCCGGGACAGCGCCTATAGCTACACCTTC. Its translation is CASSRDSAYSYTF.

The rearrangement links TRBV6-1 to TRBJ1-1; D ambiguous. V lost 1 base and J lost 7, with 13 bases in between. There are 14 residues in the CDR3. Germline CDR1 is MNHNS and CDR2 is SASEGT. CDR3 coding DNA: TGTGCCAGCAGTGAAGAGGGCGGAGTAGTTGAAGCTTTCTTT. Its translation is CASSEEGGVVEAFF.

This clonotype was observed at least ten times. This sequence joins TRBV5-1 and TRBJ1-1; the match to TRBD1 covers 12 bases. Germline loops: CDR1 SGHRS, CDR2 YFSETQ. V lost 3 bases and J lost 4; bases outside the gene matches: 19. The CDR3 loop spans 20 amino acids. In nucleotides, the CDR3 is TGCGCCAGCAGCTGGCTTGGGACAGGGGGCGAAAGGAGATGGGGCACTGAAGCTTTCTTT. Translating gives CASSWLGTGGERRWGTEAFF.

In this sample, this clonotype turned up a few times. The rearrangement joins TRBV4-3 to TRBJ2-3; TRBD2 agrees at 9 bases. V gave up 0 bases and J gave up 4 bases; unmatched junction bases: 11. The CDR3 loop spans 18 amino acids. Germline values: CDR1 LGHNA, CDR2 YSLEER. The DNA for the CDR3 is TGCGCCAGCAGCCAAGATCCCCTTGAGCGGGGGGTCTCAGATACGCAGTATTTT. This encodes CASSQDPLERGVSDTQYF.

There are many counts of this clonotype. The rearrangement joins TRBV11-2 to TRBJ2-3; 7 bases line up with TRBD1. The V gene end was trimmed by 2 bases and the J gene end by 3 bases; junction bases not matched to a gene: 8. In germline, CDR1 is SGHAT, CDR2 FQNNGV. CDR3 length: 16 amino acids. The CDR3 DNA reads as TGTGCCAGCAGCTTATGGGACAGCTTAGGGACAGATACGCAGTATTTT. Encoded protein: CASSLWDSLGTDTQYF.

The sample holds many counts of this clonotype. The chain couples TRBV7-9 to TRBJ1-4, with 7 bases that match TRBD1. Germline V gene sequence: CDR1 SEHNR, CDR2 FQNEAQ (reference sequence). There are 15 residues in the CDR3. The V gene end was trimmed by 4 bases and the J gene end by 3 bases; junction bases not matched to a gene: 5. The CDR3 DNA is TGTGCCAGCAGCTCAACAGGGGATGCTAATGAAAAACTGTTTTTT. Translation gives CASSSTGDANEKLFF.

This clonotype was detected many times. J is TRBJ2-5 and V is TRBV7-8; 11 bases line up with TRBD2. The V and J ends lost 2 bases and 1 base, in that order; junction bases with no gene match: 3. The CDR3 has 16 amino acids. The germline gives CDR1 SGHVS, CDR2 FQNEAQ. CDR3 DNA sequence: TGTGCCAGCAGCTTAATCCTAGCGGGAGGCCAAGAGACCCAGTACTTC. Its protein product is CASSLILAGGQETQYF.

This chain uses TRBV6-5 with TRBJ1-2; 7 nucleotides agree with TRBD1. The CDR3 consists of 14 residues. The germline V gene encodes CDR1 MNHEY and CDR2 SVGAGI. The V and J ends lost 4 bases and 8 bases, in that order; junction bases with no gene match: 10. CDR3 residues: CASSSPGQSAGYTF. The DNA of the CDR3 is TGTGCCAGCAGTTCACCGGGACAGAGTGCAGGCTACACCTTC.

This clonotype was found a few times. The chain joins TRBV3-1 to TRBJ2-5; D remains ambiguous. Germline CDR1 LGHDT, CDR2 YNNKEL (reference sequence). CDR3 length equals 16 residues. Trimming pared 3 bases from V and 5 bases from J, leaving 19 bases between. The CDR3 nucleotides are TGTGCCAGCAGCCACGAACCGCAGCGAATTTTTGAGACCCAGTACTTC. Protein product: CASSHEPQRIFETQYF.

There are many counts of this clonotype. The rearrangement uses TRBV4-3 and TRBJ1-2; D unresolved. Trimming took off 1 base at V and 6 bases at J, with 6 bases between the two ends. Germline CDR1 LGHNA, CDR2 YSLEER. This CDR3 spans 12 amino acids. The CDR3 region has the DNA TGCGCCAGCAGCCAAGTAGGAAATGGCTACACCTTC. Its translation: CASSQVGNGYTF.

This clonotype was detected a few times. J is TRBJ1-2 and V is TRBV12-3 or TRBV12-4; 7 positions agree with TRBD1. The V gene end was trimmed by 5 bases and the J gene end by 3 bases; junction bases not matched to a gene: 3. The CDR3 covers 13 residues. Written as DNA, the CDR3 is TGTGCCAGCAGTGGACAGGTCTACTATGGCTACACCTTC. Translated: CASSGQVYYGYTF.

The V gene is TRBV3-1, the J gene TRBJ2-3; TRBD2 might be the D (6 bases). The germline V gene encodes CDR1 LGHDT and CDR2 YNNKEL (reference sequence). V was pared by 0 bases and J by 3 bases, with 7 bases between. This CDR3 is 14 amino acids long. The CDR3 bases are TGTGCCAGCAGCCAAGAGGCGGGGACAGATACGCAGTATTTT. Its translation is CASSQEAGTDTQYF.

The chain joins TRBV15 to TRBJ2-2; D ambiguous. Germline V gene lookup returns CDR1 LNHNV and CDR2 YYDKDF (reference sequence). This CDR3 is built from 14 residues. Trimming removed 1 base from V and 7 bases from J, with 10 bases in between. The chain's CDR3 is CATSRGSEVGELFF. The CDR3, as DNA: TGTGCCACCAGCAGAGGTTCTGAGGTCGGGGAGCTGTTTTTT.

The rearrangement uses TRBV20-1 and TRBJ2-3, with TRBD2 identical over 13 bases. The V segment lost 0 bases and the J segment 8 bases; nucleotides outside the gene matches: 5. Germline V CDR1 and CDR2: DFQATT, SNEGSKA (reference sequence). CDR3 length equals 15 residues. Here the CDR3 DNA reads TGCAGTGCTAGAGATAGGACTAGCGGGAGTGGTACGCAGTATTTT. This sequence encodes CSARDRTSGSGTQYF.

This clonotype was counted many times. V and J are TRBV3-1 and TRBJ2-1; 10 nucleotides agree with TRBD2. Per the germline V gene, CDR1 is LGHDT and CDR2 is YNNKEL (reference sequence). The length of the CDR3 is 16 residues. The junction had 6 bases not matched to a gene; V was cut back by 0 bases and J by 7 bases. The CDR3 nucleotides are TGTGCCAGCAGCCAAGAAGCGGGGGGGCCTGGTAATGAGCAGTTCTTC. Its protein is CASSQEAGGPGNEQFF.

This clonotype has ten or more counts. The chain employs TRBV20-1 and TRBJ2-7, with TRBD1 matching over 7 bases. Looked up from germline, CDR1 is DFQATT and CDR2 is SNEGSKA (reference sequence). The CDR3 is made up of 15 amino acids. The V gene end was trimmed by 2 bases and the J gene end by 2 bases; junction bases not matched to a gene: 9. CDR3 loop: CSARSVGQSTYEQYF. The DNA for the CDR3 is TGCAGTGCTAGATCTGTGGGACAGAGCACCTACGAGCAGTACTTC.

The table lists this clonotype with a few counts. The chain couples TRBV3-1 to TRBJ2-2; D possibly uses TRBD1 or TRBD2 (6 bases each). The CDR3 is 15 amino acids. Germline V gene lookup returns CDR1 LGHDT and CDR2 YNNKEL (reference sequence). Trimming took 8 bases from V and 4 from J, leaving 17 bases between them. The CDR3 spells CASRRGSGGTGELFF. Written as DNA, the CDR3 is TGTGCCAGCCGGAGGGGGAGCGGCGGCACCGGGGAGCTGTTTTTT.

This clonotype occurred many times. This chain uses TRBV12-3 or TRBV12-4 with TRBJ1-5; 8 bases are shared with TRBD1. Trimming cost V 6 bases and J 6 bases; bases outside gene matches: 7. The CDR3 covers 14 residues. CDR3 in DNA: TGTGCCAGCAGCCCTTCAGGGGGCTCTCAGCCCCAGCATTTT. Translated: CASSPSGGSQPQHF.

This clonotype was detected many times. CDR3 sequence reads: CASSSEISYEQYF. The CDR3 DNA sequence: TGTGCCAGCAGCTCGGAGATCTCCTACGAGCAGTACTTC. This chain joins TRBV7-2 and TRBJ2-7; no definite D call. The CDR3 has 13 amino acids. The germline gives CDR1 SGHTA, CDR2 FQGNSA. Trimming shortened V by 4 bases and J by 0 bases, and 7 bases separated the two germline ends.

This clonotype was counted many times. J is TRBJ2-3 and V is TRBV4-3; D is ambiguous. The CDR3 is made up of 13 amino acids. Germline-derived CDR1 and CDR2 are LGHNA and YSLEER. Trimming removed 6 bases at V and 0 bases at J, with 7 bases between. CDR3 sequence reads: CASSPGSTDTQYF. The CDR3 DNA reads TGCGCCAGCAGTCCAGGTAGCACAGATACGCAGTATTTT.

DNA for the CDR3: TGCGCCAGCAGCCAAGAAAGGTCTCACGGCCTTGAAAAACTGTTTTTT. This translates into CASSQERSHGLEKLFF. This chain links TRBV4-1 with TRBJ1-4; D unclear. Trimming left V 0 bases short and J 7 bases short, with 15 bases between. The CDR3 is 16 amino acids. Per the germline V gene, CDR1 is MGHRA and CDR2 is YSYEKL.

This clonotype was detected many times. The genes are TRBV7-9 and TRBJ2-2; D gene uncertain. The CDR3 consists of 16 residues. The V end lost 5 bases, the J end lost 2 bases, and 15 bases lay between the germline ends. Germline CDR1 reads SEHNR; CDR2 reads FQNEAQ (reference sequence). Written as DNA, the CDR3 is TGTGCCAGCAGCAAACCCCGGACGGTAAACACCGGGGAGCTGTTTTTT. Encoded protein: CASSKPRTVNTGELFF.

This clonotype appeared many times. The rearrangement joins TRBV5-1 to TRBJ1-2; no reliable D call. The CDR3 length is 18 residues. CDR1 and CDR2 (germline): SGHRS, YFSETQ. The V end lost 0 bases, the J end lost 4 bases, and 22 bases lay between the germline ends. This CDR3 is CASSLDGKRAGGFYGYTF. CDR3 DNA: TGCGCCAGCAGCTTGGACGGGAAAAGGGCCGGCGGTTTCTATGGCTACACCTTC.

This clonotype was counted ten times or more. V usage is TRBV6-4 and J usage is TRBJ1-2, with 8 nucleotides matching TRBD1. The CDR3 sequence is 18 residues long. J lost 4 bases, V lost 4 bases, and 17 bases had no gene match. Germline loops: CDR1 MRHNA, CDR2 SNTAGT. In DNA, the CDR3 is TGTGCCAGCAGTGTCTCCGGGACAGGCGGGTTTGCGGGCTATGGCTACACCTTC. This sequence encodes CASSVSGTGGFAGYGYTF.

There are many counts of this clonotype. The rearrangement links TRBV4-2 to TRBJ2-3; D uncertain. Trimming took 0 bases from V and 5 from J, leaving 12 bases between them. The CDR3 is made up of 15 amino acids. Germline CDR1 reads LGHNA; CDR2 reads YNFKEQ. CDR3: CASSQEKGYLDTQYF. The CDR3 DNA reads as TGTGCCAGCAGCCAAGAAAAAGGTTACCTAGATACGCAGTATTTT.

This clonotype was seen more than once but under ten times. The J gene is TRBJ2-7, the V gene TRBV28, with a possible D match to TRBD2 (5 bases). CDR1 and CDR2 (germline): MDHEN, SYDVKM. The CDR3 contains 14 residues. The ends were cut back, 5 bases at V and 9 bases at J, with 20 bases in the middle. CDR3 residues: CASSPTLGLRGQYF. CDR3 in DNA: TGTGCCAGCAGTCCAACCCTCGGACTCCGGGGGCAGTACTTC.

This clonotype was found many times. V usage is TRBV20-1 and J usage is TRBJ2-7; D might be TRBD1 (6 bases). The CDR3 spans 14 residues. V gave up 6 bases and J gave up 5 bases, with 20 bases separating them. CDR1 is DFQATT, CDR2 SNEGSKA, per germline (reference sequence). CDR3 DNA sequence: TGCAGTGCCCTCCAGGCACAGGGTAGGCACGAGCAGTACTTC. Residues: CSALQAQGRHEQYF.

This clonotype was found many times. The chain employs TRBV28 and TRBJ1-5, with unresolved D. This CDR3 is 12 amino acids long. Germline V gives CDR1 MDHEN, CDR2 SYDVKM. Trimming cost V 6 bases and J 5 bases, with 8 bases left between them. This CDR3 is CASRVSDQPQHF. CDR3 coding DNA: TGTGCCAGCAGAGTCAGTGATCAGCCCCAGCATTTT.